Below, 7 T cell receptor beta chains from the same sample are listed, as sequenced in a study of T cell changes during pregnancy in multiple sclerosis. The method was immunoSEQ multiplex PCR; TCRdb's version includes in-frame clones alone and lacks a portion of them. The table includes under 50,000 clones, roughly 94% detected once. The specimen comprised CD8+ T cells from peripheral blood mononuclear cells, sampled in the first trimester of pregnancy. The receptors originated from a female donor with multiple sclerosis, enrolled in a pregnancy study.

This sequence joins TRBV19 and TRBJ2-3; 9 nucleotides match TRBD1. Trimming cost V 4 bases and J 3 bases; bases outside gene matches: 8. Per germline, CDR1 LNHDA and CDR2 SQIVND (reference sequence). The CDR3 is 16 residues long. CDR3 in DNA: TGTGCCAGTAGTAATTGGGTCGGGACAGGGACAGATACGCAGTATTTT. Protein sequence: CASSNWVGTGTDTQYF.

The rearrangement uses TRBV19 and TRBJ1-5; D uncertain. V was clipped by 6 bases and J by 0 bases, with 6 bases between them. This CDR3 spans 13 amino acids. Germline V gives CDR1 LNHDA, CDR2 SQIVND (reference sequence). CDR3: CASSGNSNQPQHF. CDR3 DNA: TGTGCCAGTAGCGGGAATAGCAATCAGCCCCAGCATTTT.

The chain couples TRBV5-1 to TRBJ1-1; no firm D call. Trimming removed 5 bases at V and 0 bases at J, with 8 bases between. Germline V gene data show CDR1 as SGHRS and CDR2 as YFSETQ. The CDR3 consists of 13 residues. The CDR3 DNA is TGCGCCAGCAGGAGGGCGCTGAACACTGAAGCTTTCTTT. Its translation is CASRRALNTEAFF.

This clone was counted a single time. The J gene is TRBJ1-1, the V gene TRBV9; D not certain. Germline CDR1 and CDR2: SGDLS and YYNGEE. Trimming removed 0 bases from V and 0 bases from J, with 24 bases in between. CDR3 length: 20 residues. This CDR3 is CASSVAEDGALLTMNTEAFF. CDR3 DNA sequence: TGTGCCAGCAGCGTAGCTGAGGACGGAGCCCTCTTGACTATGAACACTGAAGCTTTCTTT.

This clone has a single count. V and J are TRBV6-1 and TRBJ2-1; weak D call: TRBD2 (5 bases). The CDR3 sequence is 13 residues long. V lost 6 bases and J lost 2, with 8 bases in between. Germline loops: CDR1 MNHNS, CDR2 SASEGT. CDR3 residues: CASSTRPYNEQFF. The DNA for the CDR3 is TGTGCCAGCAGCACTAGACCCTACAATGAGCAGTTCTTC.

This chain uses TRBV7-2 with TRBJ1-1; D is uncertain. CDR1 is SGHTA and CDR2 is FQGNSA in the germline V gene. The CDR3 totals 11 residues. V gave up 4 bases and J gave up 11 bases, with 11 bases separating them. The CDR3 coding sequence is TGTGCCAGCAGCTCCCCCGGGGTGGCTTTCTTT. The encoded protein is CASSSPGVAFF.

The chain links TRBV7-9 to TRBJ2-1; D gene ambiguous. V dropped 1 base and J dropped 10 bases, with 8 bases sitting between them. Looked up from germline, CDR1 is SEHNR and CDR2 is FQNEAQ (reference sequence). The CDR3 is 12 amino acids. Here the CDR3 DNA reads TGTGCCAGCAGCTTAGTAATAATGGAGCAGTTCTTC. Protein sequence: CASSLVIMEQFF.